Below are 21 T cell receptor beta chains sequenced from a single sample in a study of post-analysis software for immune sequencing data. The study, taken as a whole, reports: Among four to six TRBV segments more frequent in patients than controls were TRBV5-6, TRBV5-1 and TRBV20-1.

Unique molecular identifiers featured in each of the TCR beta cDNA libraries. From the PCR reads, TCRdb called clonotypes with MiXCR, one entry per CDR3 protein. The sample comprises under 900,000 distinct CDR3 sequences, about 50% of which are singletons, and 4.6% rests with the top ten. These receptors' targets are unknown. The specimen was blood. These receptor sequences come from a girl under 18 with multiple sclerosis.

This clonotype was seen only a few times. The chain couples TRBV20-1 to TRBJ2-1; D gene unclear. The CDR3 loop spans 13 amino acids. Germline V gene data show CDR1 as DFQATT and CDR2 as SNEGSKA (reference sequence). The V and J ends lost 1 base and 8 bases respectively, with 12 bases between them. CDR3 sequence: CSARGPGRDEQFF. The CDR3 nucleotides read TGCAGTGCTAGAGGCCCTGGACGGGATGAGCAGTTCTTC.

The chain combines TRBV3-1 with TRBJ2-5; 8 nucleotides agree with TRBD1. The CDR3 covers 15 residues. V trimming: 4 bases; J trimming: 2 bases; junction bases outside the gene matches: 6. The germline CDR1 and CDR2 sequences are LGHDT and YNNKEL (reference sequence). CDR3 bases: TGTGCCAGCAGCCCAGTGGGACAGGCTCAAGAGACCCAGTACTTC. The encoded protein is CASSPVGQAQETQYF.

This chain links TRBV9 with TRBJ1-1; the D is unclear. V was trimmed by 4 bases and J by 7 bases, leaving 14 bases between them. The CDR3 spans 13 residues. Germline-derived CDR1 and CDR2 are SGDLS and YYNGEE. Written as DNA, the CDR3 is TGTGCCAGCAGCCTATTAATTGCAGGTGAAGCTTTCTTT. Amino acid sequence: CASSLLIAGEAFF.

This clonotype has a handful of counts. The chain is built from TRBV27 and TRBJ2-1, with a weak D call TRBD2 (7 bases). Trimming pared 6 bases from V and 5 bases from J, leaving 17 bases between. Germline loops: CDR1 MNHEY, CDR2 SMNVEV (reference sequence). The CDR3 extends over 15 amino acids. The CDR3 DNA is TGTGCCAGCAGGGGGGGGGCGACGGGGAACAATGAGCAGTTCTTC. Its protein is CASRGGATGNNEQFF.

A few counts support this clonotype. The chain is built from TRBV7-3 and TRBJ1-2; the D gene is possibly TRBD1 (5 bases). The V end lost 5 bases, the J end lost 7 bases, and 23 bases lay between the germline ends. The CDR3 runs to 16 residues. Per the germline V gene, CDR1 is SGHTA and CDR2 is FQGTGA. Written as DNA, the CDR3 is TGTGCCAGCAGCCTACACTCAGGGCGTGCCGGGGGTGGCTACACCTTC. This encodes CASSLHSGRAGGGYTF.

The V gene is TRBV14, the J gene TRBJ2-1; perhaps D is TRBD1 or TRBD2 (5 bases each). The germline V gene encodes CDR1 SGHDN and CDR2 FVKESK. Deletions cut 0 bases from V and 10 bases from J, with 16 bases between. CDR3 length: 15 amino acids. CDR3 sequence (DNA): TGTGCCAGCAGCCAAGAACGGGACGTTCCAAGGGAGCAGTTCTTC. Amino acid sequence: CASSQERDVPREQFF.

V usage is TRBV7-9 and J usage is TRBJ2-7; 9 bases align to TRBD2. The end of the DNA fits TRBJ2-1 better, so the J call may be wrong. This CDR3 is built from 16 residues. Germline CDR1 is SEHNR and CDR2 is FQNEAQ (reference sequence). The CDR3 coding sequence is TGTGCCAGCAGCTTAGTAGCGACTAGCGGCTACAATGAGCAGTTCTTC. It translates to CASSLVATSGYNEQFF.

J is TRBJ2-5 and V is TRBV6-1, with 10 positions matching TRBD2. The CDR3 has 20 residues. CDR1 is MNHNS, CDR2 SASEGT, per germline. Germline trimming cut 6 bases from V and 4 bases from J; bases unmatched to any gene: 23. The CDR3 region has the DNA TGTGCCAGCAGAAAGGCCCCTCCGGGACTAGCGTCGAGTGTTGGAGAGACCCAGTACTTC. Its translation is CASRKAPPGLASSVGETQYF.

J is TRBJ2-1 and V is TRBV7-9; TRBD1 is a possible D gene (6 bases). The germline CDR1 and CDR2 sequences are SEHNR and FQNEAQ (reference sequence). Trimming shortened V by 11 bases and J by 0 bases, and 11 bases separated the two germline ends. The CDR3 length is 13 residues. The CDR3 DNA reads TGTGCCGATCGGGACACCTCCTACAATGAGCAGTTCTTC. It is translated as CADRDTSYNEQFF. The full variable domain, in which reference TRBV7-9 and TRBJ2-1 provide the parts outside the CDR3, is DTGVSQNPRHKITKRGQNVTFRCDPISEHNRLYWYRQTLGQGPEFLTYFQNEAQLEKSRLLSDRFSAERPKGSFSTLEIQRTEQGDSAMYLCADRDTSYNEQFFGPGTRLTVL.

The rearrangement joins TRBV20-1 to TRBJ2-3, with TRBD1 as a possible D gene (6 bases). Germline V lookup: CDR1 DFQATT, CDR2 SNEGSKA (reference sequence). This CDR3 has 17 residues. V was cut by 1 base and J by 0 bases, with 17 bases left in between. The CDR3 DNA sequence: TGCAGTGCTAGAGTCCCCGCTCTAGGGGGAAGCACAGATACGCAGTATTTT. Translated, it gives CSARVPALGGSTDTQYF.

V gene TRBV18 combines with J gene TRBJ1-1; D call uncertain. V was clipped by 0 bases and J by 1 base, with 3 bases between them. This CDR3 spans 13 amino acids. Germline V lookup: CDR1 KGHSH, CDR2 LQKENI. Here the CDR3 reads CASSPPQNTEAFF. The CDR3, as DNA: TGTGCCAGCTCACCACCACAGAACACTGAAGCTTTCTTT.

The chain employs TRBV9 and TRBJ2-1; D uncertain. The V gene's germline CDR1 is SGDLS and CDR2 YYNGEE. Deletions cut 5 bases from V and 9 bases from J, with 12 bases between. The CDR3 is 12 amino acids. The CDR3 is CASSSAIGEQFF. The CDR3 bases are TGTGCCAGCAGTTCGGCGATTGGTGAGCAGTTCTTC.

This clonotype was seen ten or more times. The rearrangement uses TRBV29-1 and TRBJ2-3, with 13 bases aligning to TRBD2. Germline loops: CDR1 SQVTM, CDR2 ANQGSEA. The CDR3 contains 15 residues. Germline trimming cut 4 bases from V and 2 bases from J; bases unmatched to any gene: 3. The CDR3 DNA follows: TGCAGCGTTGTGGGGACTAGCGGGACCACAGATACGCAGTATTTT. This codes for CSVVGTSGTTDTQYF.

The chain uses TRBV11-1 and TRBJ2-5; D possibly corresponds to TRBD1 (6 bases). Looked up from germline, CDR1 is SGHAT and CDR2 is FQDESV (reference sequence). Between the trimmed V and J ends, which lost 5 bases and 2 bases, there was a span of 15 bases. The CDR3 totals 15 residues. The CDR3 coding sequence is TGTGCCAGCAGCATTCGGACAGATCTACAAGAGACCCAGTACTTC. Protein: CASSIRTDLQETQYF.

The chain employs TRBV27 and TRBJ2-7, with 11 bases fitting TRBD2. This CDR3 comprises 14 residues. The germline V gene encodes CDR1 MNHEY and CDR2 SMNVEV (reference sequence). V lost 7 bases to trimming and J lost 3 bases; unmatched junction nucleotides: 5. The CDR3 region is CASKTSGKYYEQYF. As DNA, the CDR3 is TGTGCCAGCAAGACTAGCGGGAAGTACTACGAGCAGTACTTC.

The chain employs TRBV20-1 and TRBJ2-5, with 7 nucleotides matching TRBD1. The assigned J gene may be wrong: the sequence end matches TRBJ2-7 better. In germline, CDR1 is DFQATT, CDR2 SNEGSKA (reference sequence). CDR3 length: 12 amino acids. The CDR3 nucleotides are TGCAGTACTGGACAGGATAGTTTCGAGCAGTACTTC. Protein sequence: CSTGQDSFEQYF.

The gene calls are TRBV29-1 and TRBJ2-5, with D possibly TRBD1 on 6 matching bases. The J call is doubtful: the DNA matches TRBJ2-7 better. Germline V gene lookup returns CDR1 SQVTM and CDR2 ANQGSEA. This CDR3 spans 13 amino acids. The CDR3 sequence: CSVGQGRVYEQYF. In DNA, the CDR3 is TGCAGCGTTGGTCAGGGGAGAGTGTACGAGCAGTACTTC.

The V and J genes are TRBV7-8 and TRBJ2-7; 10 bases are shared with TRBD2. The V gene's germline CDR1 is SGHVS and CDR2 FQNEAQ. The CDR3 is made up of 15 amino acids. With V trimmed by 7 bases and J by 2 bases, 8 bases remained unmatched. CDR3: CASNQGLAVAYEQYF. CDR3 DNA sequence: TGTGCCAGCAACCAAGGACTAGCGGTTGCCTACGAGCAGTACTTC.

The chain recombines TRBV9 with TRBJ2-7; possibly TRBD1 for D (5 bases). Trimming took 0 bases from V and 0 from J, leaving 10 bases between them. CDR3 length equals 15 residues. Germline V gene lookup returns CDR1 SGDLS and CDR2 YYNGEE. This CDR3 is CASSVDTGASYEQYF. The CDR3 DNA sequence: TGTGCCAGCAGCGTAGATACAGGAGCCTCCTACGAGCAGTACTTC. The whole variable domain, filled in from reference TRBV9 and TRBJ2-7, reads DSGVTQTPKHLITATGQRVTLRCSPRSGDLSVYWYQQSLDQGLQFLIQYYNGEERAKGNILERFSAQQFPDLHSELNLSSLELGDSALYFCASSVDTGASYEQYFGPGTRLTVT.

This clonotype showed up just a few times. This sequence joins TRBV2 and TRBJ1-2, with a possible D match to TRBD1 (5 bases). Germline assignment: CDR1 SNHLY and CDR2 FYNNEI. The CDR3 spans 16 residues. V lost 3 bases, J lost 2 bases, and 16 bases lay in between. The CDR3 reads CASSDPVPTANYGYTF. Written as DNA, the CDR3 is TGTGCCAGCAGTGATCCCGTACCGACAGCGAACTATGGCTACACCTTC.

CDR3 in DNA: TGCGCCAGCAGCGGTGGGACTAGCGGGAGGGCGTCCTACGAGCAGTACTTC. Amino acids: CASSGGTSGRASYEQYF. This chain uses TRBV5-1 with TRBJ2-7; TRBD2 matches 16 bases. This CDR3 contains 17 residues. The trim removed 4 bases at V and 1 base at J, leaving 5 bases unmatched. CDR1 is SGHRS and CDR2 is YFSETQ in the germline V gene.